This T cell receptor beta chain was recorded in a study of metastatic and nonmetastatic thyroid tumors. About the study: For malignant and benign thyroid patients, tumor or nodule tissue and blood were the sources whose repertoires were compared.

Not a single patient had been given any form of treatment at any point before undergoing thyroid surgery. Methods used by the authors: Clinicopathological groups differed in CDR3, with these differences serving to build a distant-metastasis classifier for papillary thyroid cancer. TCRdb used MiXCR to call clones anew from the PCR reads. TCRdb's processing, not the study's, gives the V and J calls here. The sample comprises fewer than 7,500 clones, around 40% of which are singletons, and 40% rests with the top ten. Study-wide results and caveats: Benign nodules reportedly had significantly lower TCR beta diversity than malignant thyroid tumors in blood and tumor.

Notes on this clone: The antigen is not known.

The germline V gene encodes CDR1 SGHAT and CDR2 FQNNGV. The CDR3 runs to 14 residues. Between the trimmed V and J ends, which lost 1 base and 10 bases, there was a span of 13 bases. The sequence derives from a female donor with papillary thyroid cancer or a benign thyroid nodule (not recorded which). Some clones in this sample may be carry-over from other donors' samples. The chain uses TRBV11-2 and TRBJ2-2, with D uncertain. The source material was tumor tissue. CDR3 sequence reads: CASSLVQIFEELFF. For the CDR3, the DNA is TGTGCCAGCAGCTTAGTTCAGATATTCGAGGAGCTGTTTTTT.